This T cell receptor beta chain was recovered during a study of T cell clonotyping in hematopoietic cell transplantation. Study-wide findings and caveats: Without cell sorting, CD4 versus CD8 contributions remain unresolved. Broader posttransplant TCR repertoire diversity was predicted by graft donor and pretransplant recipient Inverse Simpson Index values. Pathologically expanded recipient clonotypes increased progressively from day 30 to day 180 as diversity fell. Few recipient clonotypes overlapped donors; over 97% were de novo at given depth.

Concerning this clone itself: Its matching antigen is unknown.

The protocol was immunoSEQ multiplex PCR, while the TCRdb copy is restricted to in-frame clones and leaves out a portion. This table has about 5,000 clones, 94% appearing once. This CDR3 is built from 11 residues. Germline V gene sequence: CDR1 SGHTA, CDR2 FQGNSA. Trimming stripped 5 bases from V and 7 bases from J, with 8 bases between. Sequenced here: PBMCs, sampled 180 days after allogeneic stem cell transplant. The TCR sequence derives from a male patient aged 60 to 75 who had an allogeneic stem cell transplant from a related donor, so the T cells may come from the graft donor. Some clones in this sample may be carry-over from other donors' samples. The chain links TRBV7-2 to TRBJ1-2; D remains unclear. CDR3 sequence: CASSPDRGYTF. Here the CDR3 DNA reads TGTGCCAGCAGCCCCGACCGTGGCTACACCTTC.